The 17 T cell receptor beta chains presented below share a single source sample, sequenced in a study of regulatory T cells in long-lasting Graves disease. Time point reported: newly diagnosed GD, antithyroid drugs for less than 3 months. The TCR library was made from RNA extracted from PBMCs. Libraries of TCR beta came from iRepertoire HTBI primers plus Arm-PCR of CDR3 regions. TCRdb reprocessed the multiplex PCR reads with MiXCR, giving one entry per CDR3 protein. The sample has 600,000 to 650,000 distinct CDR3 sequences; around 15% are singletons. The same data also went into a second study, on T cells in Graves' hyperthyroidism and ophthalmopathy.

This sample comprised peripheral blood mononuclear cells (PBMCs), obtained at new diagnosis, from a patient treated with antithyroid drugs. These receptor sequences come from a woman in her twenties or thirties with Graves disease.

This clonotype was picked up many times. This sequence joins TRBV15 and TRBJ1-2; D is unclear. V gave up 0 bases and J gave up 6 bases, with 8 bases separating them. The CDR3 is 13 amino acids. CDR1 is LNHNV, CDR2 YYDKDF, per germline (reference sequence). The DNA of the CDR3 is TGTGCCACCAGCAGAGATCTAGTCCATGGCTACACCTTC. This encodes CATSRDLVHGYTF.

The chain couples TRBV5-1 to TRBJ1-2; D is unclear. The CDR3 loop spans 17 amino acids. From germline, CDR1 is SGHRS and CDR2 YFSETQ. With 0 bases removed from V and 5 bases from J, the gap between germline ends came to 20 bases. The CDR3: CASSLGTTGLIRYGYTF. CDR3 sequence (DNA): TGCGCCAGCAGCTTGGGCACGACTGGGCTGATCAGGTATGGCTACACCTTC. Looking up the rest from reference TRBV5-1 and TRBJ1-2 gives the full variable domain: KAGVTQTPRYLIKTRGQQVTLSCSPISGHRSVSWYQQTPGQGLQFLFEYFSETQRNKGNFPGRFSGRQFSNSRSEMNVSTLELGDSALYLCASSLGTTGLIRYGYTFGSGTRLTVV.

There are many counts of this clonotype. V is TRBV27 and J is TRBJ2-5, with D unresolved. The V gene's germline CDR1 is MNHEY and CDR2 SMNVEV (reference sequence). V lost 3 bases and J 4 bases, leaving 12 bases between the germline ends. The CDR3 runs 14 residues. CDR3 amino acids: CASSFSGRTETQYF. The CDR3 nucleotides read TGTGCCAGCAGTTTCTCCGGCAGAACAGAGACCCAGTACTTC.

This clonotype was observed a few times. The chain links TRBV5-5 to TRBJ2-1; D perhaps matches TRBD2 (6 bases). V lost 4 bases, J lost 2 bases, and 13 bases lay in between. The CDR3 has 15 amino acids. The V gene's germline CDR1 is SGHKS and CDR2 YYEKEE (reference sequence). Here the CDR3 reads CASSVGTGAYNEQFF. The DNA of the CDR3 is TGTGCCAGCAGCGTCGGGACGGGAGCCTACAATGAGCAGTTCTTC.

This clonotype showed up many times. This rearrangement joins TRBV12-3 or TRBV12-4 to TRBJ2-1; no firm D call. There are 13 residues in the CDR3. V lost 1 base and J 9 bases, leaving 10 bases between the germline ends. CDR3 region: CASSLGGMGEQFF. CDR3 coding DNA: TGTGCCAGCAGTTTAGGGGGAATGGGTGAGCAGTTCTTC.

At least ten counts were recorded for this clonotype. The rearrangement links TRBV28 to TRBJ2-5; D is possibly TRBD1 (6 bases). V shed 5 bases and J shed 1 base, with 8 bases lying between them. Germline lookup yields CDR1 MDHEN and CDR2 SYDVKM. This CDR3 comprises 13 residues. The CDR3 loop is CASSRQVQETQYF. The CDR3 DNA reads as TGTGCCAGCAGTAGACAGGTCCAAGAGACCCAGTACTTC.

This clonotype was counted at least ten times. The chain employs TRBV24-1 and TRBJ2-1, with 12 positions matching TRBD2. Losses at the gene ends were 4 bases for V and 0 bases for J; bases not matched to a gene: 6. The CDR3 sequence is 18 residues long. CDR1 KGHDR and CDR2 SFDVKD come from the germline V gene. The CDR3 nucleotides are TGTGCCACCAGTGACCCAGGGACTAGCGGGCTCTCCTACAATGAGCAGTTCTTC. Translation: CATSDPGTSGLSYNEQFF.

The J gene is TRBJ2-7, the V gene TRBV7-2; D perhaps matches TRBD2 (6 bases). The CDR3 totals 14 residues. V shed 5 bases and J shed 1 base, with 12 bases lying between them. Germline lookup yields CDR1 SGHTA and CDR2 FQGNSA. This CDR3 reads CASSTLTSSYEQYF. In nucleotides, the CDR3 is TGTGCCAGCAGCACCCTGACTAGTTCCTACGAGCAGTACTTC.

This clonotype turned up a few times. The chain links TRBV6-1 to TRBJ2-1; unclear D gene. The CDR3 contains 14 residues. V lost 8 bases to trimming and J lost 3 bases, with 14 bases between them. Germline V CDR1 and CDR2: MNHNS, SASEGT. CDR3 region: CASGRYGVYNEQFF. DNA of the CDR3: TGTGCCAGCGGGCGTTATGGGGTCTACAATGAGCAGTTCTTC.

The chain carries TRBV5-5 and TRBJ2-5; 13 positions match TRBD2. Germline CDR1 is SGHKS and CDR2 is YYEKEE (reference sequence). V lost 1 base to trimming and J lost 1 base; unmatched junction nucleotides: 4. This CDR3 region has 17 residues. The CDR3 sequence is CASSLRTSGGIQETQYF. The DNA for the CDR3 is TGTGCCAGCAGCTTGAGGACTAGCGGGGGAATCCAAGAGACCCAGTACTTC.

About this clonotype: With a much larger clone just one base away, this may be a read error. CDR3 sequence: CASSYGSGTGTQYF. The CDR3 DNA follows: TGCGCCAGCAGCTACGGGAGTGGCACAGGTACGCAGTATTTT. This chain connects TRBV5-1 to TRBJ2-3, with D perhaps matching TRBD2 (6 bases). CDR3 length: 14 amino acids. CDR1 SGHRS and CDR2 YFSETQ come from the germline V gene.

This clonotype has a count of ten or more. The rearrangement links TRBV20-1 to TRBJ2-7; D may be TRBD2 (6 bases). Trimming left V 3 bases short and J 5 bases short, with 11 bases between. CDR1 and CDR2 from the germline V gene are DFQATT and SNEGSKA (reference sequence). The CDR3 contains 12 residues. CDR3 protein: CSASRDSDEQYF. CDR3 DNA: TGCAGTGCTAGCCGGGACTCGGACGAGCAGTACTTC.

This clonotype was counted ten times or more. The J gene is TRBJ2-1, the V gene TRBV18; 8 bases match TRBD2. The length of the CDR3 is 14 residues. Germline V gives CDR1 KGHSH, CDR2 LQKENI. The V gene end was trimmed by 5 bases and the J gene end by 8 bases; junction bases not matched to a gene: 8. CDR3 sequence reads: CASSSSSGMDEQFF. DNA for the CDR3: TGTGCCAGCTCATCAAGTAGCGGGATGGATGAGCAGTTCTTC.

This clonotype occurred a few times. The CDR3 sequence: CSVAQGRYEQYF. In DNA form, the CDR3 reads TGCAGCGTTGCACAGGGCCGATACGAGCAGTACTTC. V usage is TRBV29-1 and J usage is TRBJ2-7, with a tentative D call TRBD1 (6 bases). The germline V and J ends were trimmed by 4 bases and 4 bases, with 11 bases remaining between them. CDR1 and CDR2 from the germline V gene are SQVTM and ANQGSEA. This CDR3 region has 12 residues.

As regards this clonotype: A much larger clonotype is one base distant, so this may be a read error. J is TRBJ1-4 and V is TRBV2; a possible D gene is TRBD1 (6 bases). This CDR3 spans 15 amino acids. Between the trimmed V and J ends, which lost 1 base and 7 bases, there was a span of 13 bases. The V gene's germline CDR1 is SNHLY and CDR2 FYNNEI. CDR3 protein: CASSEEDSVGEKLFF. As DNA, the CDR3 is TGTGCCAGCAGTGAAGAGGACAGCGTGGGTGAAAAACTGTTTTTT.

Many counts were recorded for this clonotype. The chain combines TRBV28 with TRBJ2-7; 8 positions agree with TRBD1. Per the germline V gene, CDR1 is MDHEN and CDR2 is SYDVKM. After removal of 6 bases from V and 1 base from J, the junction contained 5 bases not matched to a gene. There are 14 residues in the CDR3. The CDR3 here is CASSTQGGSYEQYF. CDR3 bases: TGTGCCAGCAGCACACAGGGGGGTTCCTACGAGCAGTACTTC.

CDR3 residues: CASSFPPVNTEAFF. The CDR3 nucleotides are TGTGCCAGCAGTTTCCCCCCCGTGAACACTGAAGCTTTCTTT. This chain joins TRBV12-3 or TRBV12-4 and TRBJ1-1; no clear D gene. The V and J ends lost 3 bases and 0 bases respectively, with 8 bases between them. This CDR3 region has 14 residues.